This passage covers 22 T cell receptor beta chains from one sample sequenced in a study of cytomegalovirus exposure and HLA in healthy donors. PCR used 60 Vbeta primers and 13 Jbeta primers. Here immunoSEQ multiplex PCR was the method, and the copy in TCRdb shows in-frame clones only, minus some. The data hold about 150,000 clones, with 76% observed a single time. Input material: PBMCs. All receptors come from a woman aged 40 to 55 in good health and CMV-seronegative.

The rearrangement links TRBV10-1 to TRBJ2-7, with 7 bases fitting TRBD1. With 8 bases clipped from V and 2 bases from J, the junction kept 9 bases outside the gene matches. Germline CDR1 WNHNN, CDR2 SYGVQD (reference sequence). The CDR3 extends over 14 amino acids. The DNA of the CDR3 is TGCGCCAGCGGGCCGACAGGGCGCCCCTACGAGCAGTACTTC. Translation gives CASGPTGRPYEQYF.

The chain has TRBV11-2 and TRBJ2-1, with D maybe TRBD1 (6 bases). Germline lookup yields CDR1 SGHAT and CDR2 FQNNGV. Deletions cut 5 bases from V and 7 bases from J, with 18 bases between. The CDR3 length is 15 residues. The CDR3 sequence is CASSLRGDMRNEQFF. CDR3 sequence (DNA): TGTGCCAGCAGCCTACGAGGGGACATGAGAAATGAGCAGTTCTTC. The whole variable domain, remainder taken from reference TRBV11-2 and TRBJ2-1, is EAGVAQSPRYKIIEKRQSVAFWCNPISGHATLYWYQQILGQGPKLLIQFQNNGVVDDSQLPKDRFSAERLKGVDSTLKIQPAKLEDSAVYLCASSLRGDMRNEQFFGPGTRLTVL.

The genes are TRBV19 and TRBJ2-2; no definite D call. This CDR3 is 16 amino acids long. V was clipped by 7 bases and J by 2 bases, with 17 bases between them. Looked up from germline, CDR1 is LNHDA and CDR2 is SQIVND (reference sequence). The CDR3 coding sequence is TGTGCCAGTATGCCCAACATTCAGGCTAACACCGGGGAGCTGTTTTTT. Translation: CASMPNIQANTGELFF.

This rearrangement joins TRBV7-7 to TRBJ1-5; 9 nucleotides match TRBD1. Germline CDR1 and CDR2: SSHAT and FNYEAQ (reference sequence). The CDR3 extends over 14 amino acids. Trimming at V came to 5 bases and at J to 5 bases, leaving 4 bases not matched to a gene. CDR3 nucleotide sequence: TGTGCCAGCAGCCCGACAGGGGGACATCAGCCCCAGCATTTT. It is translated as CASSPTGGHQPQHF.

This clone was seen only a few times. This chain connects TRBV6-4 to TRBJ2-1; 11 positions agree with TRBD2. The CDR3 is made up of 16 amino acids. V dropped 3 bases and J dropped 7; count of bases not matched to a gene: 8. Germline CDR1 is MRHNA and CDR2 is SNTAGT. CDR3 nucleotide sequence: TGTGCCAGCAGTGAATCACTAGCGGGAGACTGGAATGAGCAGTTCTTC. As protein: CASSESLAGDWNEQFF.

This rearrangement joins TRBV5-1 to TRBJ2-7; 7 nucleotides match TRBD1. Germline CDR1 is SGHRS and CDR2 is YFSETQ. V was clipped by 4 bases and J by 0 bases; unmatched bases: 4. This CDR3 contains 14 residues. DNA of the CDR3: TGCGCCAGCAGCGTACGACAGGGCTCCTACGAGCAGTACTTC. It codes for CASSVRQGSYEQYF.

The chain employs TRBV28 and TRBJ2-1; 9 bases map to TRBD2. CDR1 and CDR2 (germline): MDHEN, SYDVKM. The CDR3 is 14 residues long. Trimming cost V 8 bases and J 5 bases; bases outside gene matches: 7. The CDR3 nucleotides are TGTGCCAGCCGACGGCGGGGGGGCCACAATGAGCAGTTCTTC. Translated, it gives CASRRRGGHNEQFF.

The V gene is TRBV30, the J gene TRBJ2-3; D perhaps matches TRBD2 (5 bases). V lost 4 bases, J lost 1 base, and 9 bases lay in between. Germline-derived CDR1 and CDR2 are GTSNPN and SVGIG (reference sequence). The CDR3 covers 13 residues. The CDR3 reads CAWTSSGTDTQYF. CDR3 coding DNA: TGTGCCTGGACTAGCAGTGGCACAGATACGCAGTATTTT.

The chain carries TRBV6-1 and TRBJ2-1, with 7 bases identical to TRBD1. This CDR3 is built from 14 residues. The J segment lost 0 bases and the V segment lost 6 bases, leaving 2 bases of the junction unmatched. Germline V gene data show CDR1 as MNHNS and CDR2 as SASEGT. The CDR3 spells CASSRDSSYNEQFF. The CDR3 region has the DNA TGTGCCAGCAGCCGGGACAGCTCCTACAATGAGCAGTTCTTC.

The chain joins TRBV19 to TRBJ1-1; D might be TRBD1 (6 bases). This CDR3 is 13 amino acids long. The V end lost 8 bases, the J end lost 5 bases, and 15 bases lay between the germline ends. The germline V gene has CDR1 LNHDA and CDR2 SQIVND (reference sequence). The CDR3 nucleotides read TGTGCCAGTCTAGGGGGGGGAGTGACTGAAGCTTTCTTT. Amino acid sequence: CASLGGGVTEAFF. Complete variable domain (other parts from reference TRBV19 and TRBJ1-1): DGGITQSPKYLFRKEGQNVTLSCEQNLNHDAMYWYRQDPGQGLRLIYYSQIVNDFQKGDIAEGYSVSREKKESFPLTVTSAQKNPTAFYLCASLGGGVTEAFFGQGTRLTVV.

This chain links TRBV9 with TRBJ2-2; TRBD2 might be the D (6 bases). Deletions cut 3 bases from V and 2 bases from J, with 14 bases between. This CDR3 contains 16 residues. Germline loops: CDR1 SGDLS, CDR2 YYNGEE. This chain's CDR3 is CASSDGTQLNTGELFF. CDR3 nucleotides: TGTGCCAGCAGCGACGGGACTCAACTAAACACCGGGGAGCTGTTTTTT.

This clone has a handful of counts. This chain joins TRBV6-1 and TRBJ1-4, with D uncertain. V was clipped by 4 bases and J by 0 bases, with 12 bases between them. CDR3 length: 16 residues. Germline V gene sequence: CDR1 MNHNS, CDR2 SASEGT. This CDR3 is CASSAPGGATNEKLFF. In DNA, the CDR3 is TGTGCCAGCAGTGCCCCGGGAGGTGCAACTAATGAAAAACTGTTTTTT.

The chain links TRBV27 to TRBJ2-1, with unresolved D. Germline assignment: CDR1 MNHEY and CDR2 SMNVEV (reference sequence). The CDR3 sequence is 13 residues long. The ends were cut back, 0 bases at V and 8 bases at J, with 8 bases in the middle. CDR3 DNA sequence: TGTGCCAGCAGTTTATCCTATGGTCATGAGCAGTTCTTC. Protein product: CASSLSYGHEQFF.

This clone is a singleton in its sample. The chain recombines TRBV21-1 with TRBJ2-7; the table's D call of TRBD2 was not tested on the DNA. TRBV21-1 corresponds to a pseudogene. CDR3 length equals 14 residues. CDR3 DNA: TGTGCCAGCAGCAACGAGGGAGCGGCCTACGAGCAGTACTTC. Its translation: CASSNEGAAYEQYF.

The rearrangement links TRBV7-9 to TRBJ2-7; a possible D gene is TRBD1 (6 bases). V was cut by 5 bases and J by 0 bases, with 11 bases left in between. Per germline, CDR1 SEHNR and CDR2 FQNEAQ (reference sequence). The CDR3 has 14 amino acids. CDR3 bases: TGTGCCAGCAGCGGACAGAGACCCTCCTACGAGCAGTACTTC. This translates into CASSGQRPSYEQYF. Full variable domain (missing parts from reference TRBV7-9 and TRBJ2-7): DTGVSQNPRHKITKRGQNVTFRCDPISEHNRLYWYRQTLGQGPEFLTYFQNEAQLEKSRLLSDRFSAERPKGSFSTLEIQRTEQGDSAMYLCASSGQRPSYEQYFGPGTRLTVT.

This CDR3 is CASSPPSGSTYEQYF. CDR3 coding DNA: TGTGCCAGCTCACCACCTAGCGGGTCCACCTACGAGCAGTACTTC. The V and J genes are TRBV18 and TRBJ2-5; 7 bases align to TRBD2. The tail of the sequence fits TRBJ2-7 better, so the J call may be wrong. The CDR3 runs 15 residues. Germline CDR1 is KGHSH and CDR2 is LQKENI.

Details on this clone: At one end the junction does not follow the germline gene, possibly because of a read error. The chain carries TRBV7-9 and TRBJ2-7; TRBD1 is a possible D gene (5 bases). The CDR3 sequence is 12 residues long. Germline V gives CDR1 SEHNR, CDR2 FQNEAQ (reference sequence). CDR3 nucleotide sequence: TGTTCCAGCAGCTTAGTAGGGGCCGAGCAGTACTTC. Encoded protein: CSSSLVGAEQYF. Variable domain in full (rest from reference TRBV7-9 and TRBJ2-7): DTGVSQNPRHKITKRGQNVTFRCDPISEHNRLYWYRQTLGQGPEFLTYFQNEAQLEKSRLLSDRFSAERPKGSFSTLEIQRTEQGDSAMYLCSSSLVGAEQYFGPGTRLTVT.

The V gene is TRBV5-1, the J gene TRBJ1-4; TRBD1 is a possible D gene (5 bases). Germline CDR1 is SGHRS and CDR2 is YFSETQ. CDR3 length: 16 residues. Trimming took off 4 bases at V and 6 bases at J, with 19 bases between the two ends. The CDR3 protein is CASSLRRGEVDEKLFF. CDR3 sequence (DNA): TGCGCCAGCAGCCTTCGTAGGGGTGAAGTTGATGAAAAACTGTTTTTT.

The CDR3 region has the DNA TGCGCCAGCACTTGGACATCCTATGGCTACACCTTC. It specifies CASTWTSYGYTF. The rearrangement uses TRBV10-1 and TRBJ1-2, with a tentative D call TRBD1 (5 bases). The CDR3 totals 12 residues. CDR1 is WNHNN, CDR2 SYGVQD, per germline (reference sequence). V was shortened by 7 bases and J by 4 bases, with 10 bases between the two germline ends.

CDR3 region: CASSLGGAEQPQHF. The DNA for the CDR3 is TGCGCCAGCAGCTTAGGGGGCGCAGAGCAGCCCCAGCATTTT. V and J are TRBV5-1 and TRBJ1-5; the match to TRBD1 covers 7 bases. CDR1 SGHRS and CDR2 YFSETQ come from the germline V gene. This CDR3 spans 14 amino acids. The V segment lost 2 bases and the J segment 7 bases; nucleotides outside the gene matches: 6.

J is TRBJ1-3 and V is TRBV29-1; unclear D gene. Germline V CDR1 and CDR2: SQVTM, ANQGSEA. CDR3 size: 13 residues. V lost 5 bases and J 3 bases, leaving 11 bases between the germline ends. CDR3 region: CSVYKGGGNTIYF. CDR3 coding DNA: TGCAGCGTTTATAAGGGAGGTGGAAACACCATATATTTT.

The chain employs TRBV18 and TRBJ2-7, with 8 bases aligning to TRBD1. The CDR3 loop spans 14 amino acids. V was pared by 1 base and J by 5 bases, with 4 bases of the junction left unmatched. Per germline, CDR1 KGHSH and CDR2 LQKENI. The CDR3 nucleotides read TGTGCCAGCTCACCACGACAGGGGATACACGAGCAGTACTTC. It yields the protein CASSPRQGIHEQYF.